Detailed here is one T cell receptor (beta chain). Its specificity is unknown. Germline CDR1 and CDR2: SGHRS and YFSETQ. This CDR3 has 14 residues. Trimming took 0 bases from V and 6 from J, leaving 12 bases between them. This entry is derived from a study of cytomegalovirus exposure and HLA in healthy donors. Study in general: Of more than 350 genotyped donors, more than 75% clustered with self-reported Caucasian donors.

The primer mix had 60 Vbeta and 13 Jbeta primers. Methods used by the authors: In a later analysis, around 11 million of 83 million or so unique beta chains occurred in at least two donors. Libraries were prepared by immunoSEQ multiplex PCR; TCRdb keeps only in-frame clonotypes and omits some of them. D and trimming come from the DNA, and the V and J calls and clone size come from that table. The repertoire holds about 120,000 clones, with 50% to 65% as singletons. Overall study findings and caveats: Accounts indicate the classifier identified cytomegalovirus status with strong specificity and sensitivity.

This clonotype originated in a man aged 35 to 55 in good health and CMV-seropositive. V is TRBV5-1 and J is TRBJ1-2, with D hard to call. The source material was PBMCs. DNA for the CDR3: TGCGCCAGCAGCTTGGGGCAGTTGGTAAATGGCTACACCTTC. It translates to CASSLGQLVNGYTF. Drawing the rest from reference TRBV5-1 and TRBJ1-2, the complete variable domain is KAGVTQTPRYLIKTRGQQVTLSCSPISGHRSVSWYQQTPGQGLQFLFEYFSETQRNKGNFPGRFSGRQFSNSRSEMNVSTLELGDSALYLCASSLGQLVNGYTFGSGTRLTVV.